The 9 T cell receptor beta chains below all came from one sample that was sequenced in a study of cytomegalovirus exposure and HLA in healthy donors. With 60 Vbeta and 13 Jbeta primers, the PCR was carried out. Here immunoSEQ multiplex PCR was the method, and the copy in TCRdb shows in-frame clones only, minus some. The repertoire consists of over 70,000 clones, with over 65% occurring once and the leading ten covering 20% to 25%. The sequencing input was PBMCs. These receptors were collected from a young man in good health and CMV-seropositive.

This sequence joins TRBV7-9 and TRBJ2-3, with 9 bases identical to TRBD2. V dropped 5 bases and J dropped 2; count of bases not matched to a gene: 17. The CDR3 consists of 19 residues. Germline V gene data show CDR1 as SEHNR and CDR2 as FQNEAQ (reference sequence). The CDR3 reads CASSGRVAGGPTHTDTQYF. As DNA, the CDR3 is TGTGCCAGCAGCGGCAGAGTTGCGGGAGGGCCCACCCACACAGATACGCAGTATTTT.

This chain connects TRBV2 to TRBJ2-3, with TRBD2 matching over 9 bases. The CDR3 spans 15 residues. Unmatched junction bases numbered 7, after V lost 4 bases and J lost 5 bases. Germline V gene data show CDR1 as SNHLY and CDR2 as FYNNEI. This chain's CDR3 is CASSVGAGGRDTQYF. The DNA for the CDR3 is TGTGCCAGCAGTGTCGGGGCGGGGGGGCGAGATACGCAGTATTTT.

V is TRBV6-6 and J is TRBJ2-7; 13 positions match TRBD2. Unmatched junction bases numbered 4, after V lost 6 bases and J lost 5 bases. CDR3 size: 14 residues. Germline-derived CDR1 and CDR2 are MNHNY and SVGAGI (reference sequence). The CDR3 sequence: CASSLGLAGDEQYF. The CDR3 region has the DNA TGTGCCAGCAGCCTCGGACTAGCGGGAGACGAGCAGTACTTC.

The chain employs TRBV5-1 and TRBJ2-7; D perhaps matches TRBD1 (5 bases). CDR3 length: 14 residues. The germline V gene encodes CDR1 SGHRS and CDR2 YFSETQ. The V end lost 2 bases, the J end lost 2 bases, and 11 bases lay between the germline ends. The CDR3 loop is CASSLQETAYEQYF. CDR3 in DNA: TGCGCCAGCAGCTTACAGGAAACTGCCTACGAGCAGTACTTC.

The chain's CDR3 is CASCPIGTGIEQYF. The CDR3, as DNA: TGTGCCAGCTGCCCCATCGGGACAGGGATTGAGCAGTACTTC. The rearrangement uses TRBV28 and TRBJ2-7, with 9 bases aligning to TRBD1. The V segment lost 8 bases and the J segment 7 bases; nucleotides outside the gene matches: 12. Germline CDR1 MDHEN, CDR2 SYDVKM. CDR3 length: 14 amino acids.

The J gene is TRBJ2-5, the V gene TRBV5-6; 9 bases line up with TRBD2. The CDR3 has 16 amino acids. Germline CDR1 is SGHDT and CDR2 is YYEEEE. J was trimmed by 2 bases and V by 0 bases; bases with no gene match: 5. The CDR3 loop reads CASSLVPSGGQETQYF. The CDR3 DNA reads TGTGCCAGCAGCTTGGTGCCCAGCGGGGGGCAAGAGACCCAGTACTTC. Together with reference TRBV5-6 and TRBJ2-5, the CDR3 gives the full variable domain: DAGVTQSPTHLIKTRGQQVTLRCSPKSGHDTVSWYQQALGQGPQFIFQYYEEEERQRGNFPDRFSGHQFPNYSSELNVNALLLGDSALYLCASSLVPSGGQETQYFGPGTRLLVL.

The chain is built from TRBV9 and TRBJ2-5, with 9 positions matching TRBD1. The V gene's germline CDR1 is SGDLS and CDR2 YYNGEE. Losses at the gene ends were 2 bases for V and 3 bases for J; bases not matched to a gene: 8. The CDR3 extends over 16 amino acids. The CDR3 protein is CASSVTSWTGEETQYF. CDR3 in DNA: TGTGCCAGCAGCGTCACTTCTTGGACAGGGGAAGAGACCCAGTACTTC.

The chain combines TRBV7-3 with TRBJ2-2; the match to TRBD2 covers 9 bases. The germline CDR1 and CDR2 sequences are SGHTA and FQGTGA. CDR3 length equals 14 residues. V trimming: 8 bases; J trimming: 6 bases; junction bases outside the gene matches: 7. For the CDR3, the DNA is TGTGCCAGCGGGCTTCTAGCGGGACCCGGGGAGCTGTTTTTT. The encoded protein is CASGLLAGPGELFF.

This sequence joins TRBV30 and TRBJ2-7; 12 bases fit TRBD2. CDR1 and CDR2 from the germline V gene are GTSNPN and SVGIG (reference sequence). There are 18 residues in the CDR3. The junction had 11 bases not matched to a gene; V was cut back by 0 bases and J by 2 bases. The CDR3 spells CAWSVRYLLAGGPYEQYF. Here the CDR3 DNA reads TGTGCCTGGAGTGTACGTTATTTGCTAGCGGGAGGGCCCTACGAGCAGTACTTC.